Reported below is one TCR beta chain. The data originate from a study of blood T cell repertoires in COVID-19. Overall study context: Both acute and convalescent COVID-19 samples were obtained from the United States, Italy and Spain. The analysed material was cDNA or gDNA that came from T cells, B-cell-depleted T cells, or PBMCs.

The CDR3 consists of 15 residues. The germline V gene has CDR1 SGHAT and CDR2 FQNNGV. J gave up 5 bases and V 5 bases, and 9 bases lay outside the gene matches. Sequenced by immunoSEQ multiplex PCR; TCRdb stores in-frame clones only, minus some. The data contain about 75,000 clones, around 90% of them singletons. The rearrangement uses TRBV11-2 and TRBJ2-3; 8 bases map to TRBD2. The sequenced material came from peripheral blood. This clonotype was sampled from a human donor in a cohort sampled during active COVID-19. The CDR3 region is CASSPSGGAVDTQYF. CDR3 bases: TGTGCCAGCAGCCCATCGGGGGGGGCCGTAGATACGCAGTATTTT.